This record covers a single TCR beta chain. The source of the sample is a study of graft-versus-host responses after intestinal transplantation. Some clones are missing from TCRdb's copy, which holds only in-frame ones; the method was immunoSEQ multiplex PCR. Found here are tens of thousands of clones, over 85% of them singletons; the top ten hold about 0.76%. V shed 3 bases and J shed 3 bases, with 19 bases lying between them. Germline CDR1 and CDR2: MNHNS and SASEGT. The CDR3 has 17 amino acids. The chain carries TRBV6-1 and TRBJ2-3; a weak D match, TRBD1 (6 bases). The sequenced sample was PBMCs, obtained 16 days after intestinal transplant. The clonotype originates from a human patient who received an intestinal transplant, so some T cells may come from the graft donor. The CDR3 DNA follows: TGTGCCAGCAGTGAGCAATACAGGGCGCGAGTGACAGATACGCAGTATTTT. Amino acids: CASSEQYRARVTDTQYF.